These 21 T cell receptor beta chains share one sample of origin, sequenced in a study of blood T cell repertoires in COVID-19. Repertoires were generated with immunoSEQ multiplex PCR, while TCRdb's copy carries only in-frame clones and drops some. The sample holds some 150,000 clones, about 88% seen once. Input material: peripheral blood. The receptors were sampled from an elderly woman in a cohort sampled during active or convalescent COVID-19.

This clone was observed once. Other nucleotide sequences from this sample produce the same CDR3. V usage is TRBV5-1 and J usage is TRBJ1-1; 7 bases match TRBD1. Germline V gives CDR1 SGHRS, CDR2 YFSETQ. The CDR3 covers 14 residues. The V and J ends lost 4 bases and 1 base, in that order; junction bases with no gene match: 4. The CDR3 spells CASSLTGANTEAFF. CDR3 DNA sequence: TGCGCCAGCAGCCTAACAGGGGCGAACACTGAAGCTTTCTTT. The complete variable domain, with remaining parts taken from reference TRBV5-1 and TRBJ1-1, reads KAGVTQTPRYLIKTRGQQVTLSCSPISGHRSVSWYQQTPGQGLQFLFEYFSETQRNKGNFPGRFSGRQFSNSRSEMNVSTLELGDSALYLCASSLTGANTEAFFGQGTRLTVV.

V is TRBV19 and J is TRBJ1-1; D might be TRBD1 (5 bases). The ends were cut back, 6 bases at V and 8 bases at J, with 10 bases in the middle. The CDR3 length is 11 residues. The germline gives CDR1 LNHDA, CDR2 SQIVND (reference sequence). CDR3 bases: TGTGCCAGTAGGTTAGCAGGGGAAGCTTTCTTT. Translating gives CASRLAGEAFF.

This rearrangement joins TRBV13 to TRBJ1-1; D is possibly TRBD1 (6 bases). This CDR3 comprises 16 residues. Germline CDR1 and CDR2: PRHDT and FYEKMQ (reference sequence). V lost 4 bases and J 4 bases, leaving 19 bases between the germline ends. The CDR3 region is CASSSPQGPRGTEAFF. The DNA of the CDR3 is TGTGCCAGCAGCTCCCCCCAGGGGCCGAGGGGCACTGAAGCTTTCTTT.

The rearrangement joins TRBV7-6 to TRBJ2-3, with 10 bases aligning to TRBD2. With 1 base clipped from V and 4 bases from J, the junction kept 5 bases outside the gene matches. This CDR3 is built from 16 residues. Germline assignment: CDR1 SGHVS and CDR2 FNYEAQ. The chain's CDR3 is CASSLEASGRSDTQYF. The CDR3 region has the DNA TGTGCCAGCAGCTTAGAGGCTAGCGGGAGATCAGATACGCAGTATTTT.

The CDR3 bases are TGTGCCAGCAGCCAGAGGGGGGGCAGGAATGAGCAGTTCTTC. It translates to CASSQRGGRNEQFF. The chain combines TRBV3-1 (or the pseudogene TRBV3-2) with TRBJ2-1; maybe TRBD2 (7 bases). Germline lookup yields CDR1 LGHDT and CDR2 YNNKEL (reference sequence). The CDR3 has 14 residues. Trimming took off 3 bases at V and 7 bases at J, with 13 bases between the two ends.

CDR3 DNA sequence: TGTGCCAGCAGCTGGGGCTCAGGAATACAGCCCCAGCATTTT. Amino acid sequence: CASSWGSGIQPQHF. The chain couples TRBV5-8 to TRBJ1-5; maybe TRBD1 (5 bases). The CDR3 totals 14 residues. CDR1 is SGHTS and CDR2 is YDEGEE in the germline V gene. The ends were cut back, 3 bases at V and 7 bases at J, with 14 bases in the middle.

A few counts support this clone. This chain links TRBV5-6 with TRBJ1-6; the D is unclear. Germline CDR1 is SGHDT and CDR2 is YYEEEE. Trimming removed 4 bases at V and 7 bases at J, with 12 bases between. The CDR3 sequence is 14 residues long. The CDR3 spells CASSPIGGNSPLHF. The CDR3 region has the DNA TGTGCCAGCAGCCCCATAGGAGGCAATTCACCCCTCCACTTT. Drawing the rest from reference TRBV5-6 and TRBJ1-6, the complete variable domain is DAGVTQSPTHLIKTRGQQVTLRCSPKSGHDTVSWYQQALGQGPQFIFQYYEEEERQRGNFPDRFSGHQFPNYSSELNVNALLLGDSALYLCASSPIGGNSPLHFGNGTRLTVT.

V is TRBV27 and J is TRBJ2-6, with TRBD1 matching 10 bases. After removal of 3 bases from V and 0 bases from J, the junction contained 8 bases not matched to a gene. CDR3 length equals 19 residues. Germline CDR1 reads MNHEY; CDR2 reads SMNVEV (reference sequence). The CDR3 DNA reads TGTGCCAGCAGTTTCAGAGGGACAGGGGACTTCTCTGGGGCCAACGTCCTGACTTTC. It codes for CASSFRGTGDFSGANVLTF.

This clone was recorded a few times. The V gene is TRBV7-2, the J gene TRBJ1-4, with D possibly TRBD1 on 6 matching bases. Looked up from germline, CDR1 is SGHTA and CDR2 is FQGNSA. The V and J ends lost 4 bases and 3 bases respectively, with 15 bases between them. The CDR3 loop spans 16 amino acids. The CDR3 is CASSYTGTTANEKLFF. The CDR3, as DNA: TGTGCCAGCAGCTATACAGGGACCACGGCTAATGAAAAACTGTTTTTT.

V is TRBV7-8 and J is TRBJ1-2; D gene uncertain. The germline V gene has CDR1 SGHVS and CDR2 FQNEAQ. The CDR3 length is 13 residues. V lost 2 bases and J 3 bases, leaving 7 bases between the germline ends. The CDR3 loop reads CASSLPGYYGYTF. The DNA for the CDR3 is TGTGCCAGCAGCTTACCGGGGTACTATGGCTACACCTTC.

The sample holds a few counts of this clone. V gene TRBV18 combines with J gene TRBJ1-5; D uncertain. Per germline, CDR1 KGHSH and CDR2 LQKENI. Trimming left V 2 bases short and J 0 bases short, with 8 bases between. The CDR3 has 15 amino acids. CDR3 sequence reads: CASSPGQNSNQPQHF. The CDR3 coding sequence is TGTGCCAGCTCACCAGGCCAGAATAGCAATCAGCCCCAGCATTTT.

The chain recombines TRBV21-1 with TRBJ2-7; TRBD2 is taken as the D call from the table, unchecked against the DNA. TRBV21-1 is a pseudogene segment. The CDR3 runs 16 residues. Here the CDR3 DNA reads TGTGCCAGCAGCACAAAGGGGGGAGGGGACGTGTGCGAGCAGTACGTC. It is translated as CASSTKGGGDVCEQYV.

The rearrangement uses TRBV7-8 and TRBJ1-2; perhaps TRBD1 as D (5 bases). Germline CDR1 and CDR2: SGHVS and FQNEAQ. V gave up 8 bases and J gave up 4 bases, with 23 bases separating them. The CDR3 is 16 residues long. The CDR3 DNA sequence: TGTGCCAGCCGAATTTTGGGGGGAGCCCGGGGCTATGGCTACACCTTC. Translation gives CASRILGGARGYGYTF. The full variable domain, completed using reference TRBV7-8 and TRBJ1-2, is GAGVSQSPRYKVAKRGQDVALRCDPISGHVSLFWYQQALGQGPEFLTYFQNEAQLDKSGLPSDRFFAERPEGSVSTLKIQRTQQEDSAVYLCASRILGGARGYGYTFGSGTRLTVV.

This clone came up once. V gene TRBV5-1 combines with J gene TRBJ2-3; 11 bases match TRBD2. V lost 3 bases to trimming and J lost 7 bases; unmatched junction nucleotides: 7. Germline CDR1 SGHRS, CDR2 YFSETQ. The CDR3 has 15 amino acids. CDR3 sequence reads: CASSSGTSGPYTQYF. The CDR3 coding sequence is TGCGCCAGCAGCTCTGGGACTAGCGGACCCTATACGCAGTATTTT.

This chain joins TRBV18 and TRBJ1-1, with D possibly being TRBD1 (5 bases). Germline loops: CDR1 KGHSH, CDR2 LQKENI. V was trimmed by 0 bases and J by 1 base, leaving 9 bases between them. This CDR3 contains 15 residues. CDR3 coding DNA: TGTGCCAGCTCACCACCGGGACTCAAGAACACTGAAGCTTTCTTT. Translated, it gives CASSPPGLKNTEAFF.

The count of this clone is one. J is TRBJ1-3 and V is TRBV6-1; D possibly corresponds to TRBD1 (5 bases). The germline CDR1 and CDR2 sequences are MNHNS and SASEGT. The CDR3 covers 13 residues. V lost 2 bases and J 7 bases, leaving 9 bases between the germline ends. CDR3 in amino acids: CASSEFQGNTIYF. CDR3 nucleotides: TGTGCCAGCAGTGAATTTCAGGGTAACACCATATATTTT.

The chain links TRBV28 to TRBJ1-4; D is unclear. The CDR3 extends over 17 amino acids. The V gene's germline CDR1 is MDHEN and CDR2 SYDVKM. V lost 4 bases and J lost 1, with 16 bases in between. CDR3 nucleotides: TGTGCCAGCAGTTCCCTCTCGGGAGTCTTAACTAATGAAAAACTGTTTTTT. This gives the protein CASSSLSGVLTNEKLFF.

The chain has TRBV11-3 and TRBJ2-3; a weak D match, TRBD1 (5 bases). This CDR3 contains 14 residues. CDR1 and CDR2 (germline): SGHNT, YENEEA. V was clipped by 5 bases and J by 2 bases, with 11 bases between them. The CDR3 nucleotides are TGTGCCAGCAGCACAACAGGATTCACAGATACGCAGTATTTT. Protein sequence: CASSTTGFTDTQYF.

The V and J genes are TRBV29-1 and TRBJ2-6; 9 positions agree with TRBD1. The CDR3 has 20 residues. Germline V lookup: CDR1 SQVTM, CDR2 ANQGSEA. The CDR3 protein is CRDIDRGASGATSGANVLTF. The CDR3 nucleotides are TGCAGGGATATAGACAGGGGGGCGTCGGGGGCCACCTCTGGGGCCAACGTCCTGACTTTC.

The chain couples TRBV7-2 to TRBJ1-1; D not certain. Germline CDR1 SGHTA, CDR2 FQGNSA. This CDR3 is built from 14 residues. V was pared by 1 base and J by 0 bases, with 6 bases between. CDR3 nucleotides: TGTGCCAGCAGCTTAGTACGGTTGAACACTGAAGCTTTCTTT. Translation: CASSLVRLNTEAFF.

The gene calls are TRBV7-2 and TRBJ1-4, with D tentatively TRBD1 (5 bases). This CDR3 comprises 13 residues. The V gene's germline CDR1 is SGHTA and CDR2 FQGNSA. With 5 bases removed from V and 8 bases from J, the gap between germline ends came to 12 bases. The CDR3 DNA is TGTGCCAGCAGCGCTAATCAGGGAGAAAAACTGTTTTTT. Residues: CASSANQGEKLFF.